Each of the 25 T cell receptor beta chains below was sequenced from the same sample in a study of CD4 and CD8 cells across lung adenocarcinoma regions. TCRdb re-analysed the PCR reads in MiXCR, keeping a single row per CDR3 protein. The sample lists over 15,000 distinct CDR3 sequences; 50% were seen once. Sequenced material: CD8+ T cells from the margin of a lung tumor. The receptors derive from a male donor with lung adenocarcinoma. The CD4 and CD8 labels of this study may be unreliable.

This chain links TRBV27 with TRBJ2-4, with D maybe TRBD2 (6 bases). Germline CDR1 reads MNHEY; CDR2 reads SMNVEV (reference sequence). CDR3 length: 15 amino acids. The V end was cut by 8 bases, the J end by 13 bases, with 27 bases between. CDR3 in amino acids: CASGPGGAAKNTQYF. CDR3 nucleotide sequence: TGTGCCAGCGGCCCCGGGGGTGCGGCCAAAAACACCCAGTACTTC.

This clonotype was recorded a few times. This rearrangement joins TRBV6-1 to TRBJ2-5; 7 positions agree with TRBD2. CDR1 and CDR2 from the germline V gene are MNHNS and SASEGT. The CDR3 extends over 17 amino acids. V lost 0 bases to trimming and J lost 5 bases; unmatched junction nucleotides: 12. The DNA for the CDR3 is TGTGCCAGCAGTGAAGCGCTTCTGGCGGGAGTAGGCGAGACCCAGTACTTC. As protein: CASSEALLAGVGETQYF.

The gene calls are TRBV6-1 and TRBJ2-1; 11 bases line up with TRBD2. This CDR3 is built from 16 residues. The V and J ends lost 3 bases and 6 bases, in that order; junction bases with no gene match: 7. The germline V gene has CDR1 MNHNS and CDR2 SASEGT. In DNA form, the CDR3 reads TGTGCCAGCAGTGACCCCACTAGCGGGAGTCGCAATGAGCAGTTCTTC. Encoded protein: CASSDPTSGSRNEQFF.

On this clonotype itself: Germline is not matched at one junction end, which may reflect a read error. V usage is TRBV10-2 and J usage is TRBJ2-4; the D gene is possibly TRBD1 (6 bases). The CDR3 consists of 15 residues. Germline loops: CDR1 WSHSY, CDR2 SAAADI. DNA of the CDR3: TGCGCCAGGGGGCTGGGGGCCGGGGACAAAGACATTCAGTACTTC. Translation gives CARGLGAGDKDIQYF.

The chain links TRBV6-1 to TRBJ2-1; 14 positions match TRBD2. The last part of the DNA fits TRBJ2-7 better; the J call may be wrong. Germline CDR1 MNHNS, CDR2 SASEGT. The CDR3 spans 14 residues. CDR3 sequence: CASRGTSGSYEQYF. In DNA form, the CDR3 reads TGTGCCAGCAGAGGGACTAGCGGGAGCTACGAGCAGTACTTC.

In this sample, this clonotype turned up once. The chain carries TRBV7-8 and TRBJ2-1, with 7 nucleotides matching TRBD2. J lost 8 bases, V lost 3 bases, and 7 bases had no gene match. The CDR3 runs to 14 residues. CDR1 and CDR2 (germline): SGHVS, FQNEAQ. CDR3 sequence reads: CASSFGGRAHEQFF. Written as DNA, the CDR3 is TGTGCCAGCAGCTTCGGAGGGAGGGCCCATGAGCAGTTCTTC.

This clonotype was seen more than once but under ten times. The chain recombines TRBV6-1 with TRBJ2-5; possible D gene TRBD1, 6 bases. The assigned J gene may be wrong: the sequence end matches TRBJ2-7 better. The CDR3 is made up of 13 amino acids. Germline loops: CDR1 MNHNS, CDR2 SASEGT. In DNA, the CDR3 is TGTGCCAGCACCTTCGCACAGGGCAGCGAGCAGTACTTC. Residues: CASTFAQGSEQYF.

This clonotype is labeled medium-sized. The gene calls are TRBV6-1 and TRBJ2-7; TRBD2 agrees at 10 bases. Trimming took 2 bases from V and 5 from J; bases not matched to a gene: 6. Germline lookup yields CDR1 MNHNS and CDR2 SASEGT. The CDR3 sequence is 15 residues long. CDR3 sequence: CASSESSGRSNEQYF. DNA for the CDR3: TGTGCCAGCAGTGAAAGTAGCGGGAGGTCGAACGAGCAGTACTTC.

Concerning this clonotype: The junction differs from germline at one of its ends, possibly a read error. The V gene is TRBV6-1, the J gene TRBJ2-3; 7 positions agree with TRBD2. This CDR3 has 15 residues. CDR1 is MNHNS and CDR2 is SASEGT in the germline V gene. CDR3 sequence reads: CASANVGLAAETQYF. DNA for the CDR3: TGTGCCAGCGCCAACGTCGGCCTAGCGGCAGAGACGCAGTATTTT.

For this clonotype: One end of the junction varies from germline; a read error may be responsible. The chain combines TRBV6-5 with TRBJ2-2, with D uncertain. Germline values: CDR1 MNHEY, CDR2 SVGAGI. The CDR3 loop spans 13 amino acids. CDR3 amino acids: CASRYARSGELFF. The CDR3 nucleotides are TGTGCCAGCCGTTACGCGAGATCCGGGGAGCTGTTTTTT.

This clonotype was seen only once. Germline and junction disagree at one end, which may indicate a read error. This rearrangement joins TRBV6-8 to TRBJ2-3; TRBD1 might be the D (6 bases). This CDR3 has 16 amino acids. Germline V lookup: CDR1 MNHGY, CDR2 SAAAGT. CDR3 in DNA: TGTGCCAGCAGGGATCTAGGGGGATCAGGCACAGAGACGCAGTATTTC. It encodes CASRDLGGSGTETQYF.

In its sample, this clonotype was seen many times. This CDR3 reads CASSYSAGDEQYF. Here the CDR3 DNA reads TGTGCCAGCAGTTACTCCGCAGGGGACGAGCAGTACTTC. The V and J genes are TRBV6-5 and TRBJ2-1; tentatively, D is TRBD1 (6 bases). The J call is doubtful: the DNA matches TRBJ2-7 better. Looked up from germline, CDR1 is MNHEY and CDR2 is SVGAGI. This CDR3 has 13 amino acids.

About this clonotype: The junction departs from the called germline gene at one end, perhaps through a read error. The chain joins TRBV6-1 to TRBJ2-3, with D perhaps matching TRBD2 (5 bases). The CDR3 length is 17 residues. Germline CDR1 reads MNHNS; CDR2 reads SASEGT. Written as DNA, the CDR3 is TGTGCCAGCAGTGAGGGCAAACGGGCGCGAGGGCAGGATACGCAGTATTTC. This gives the protein CASSEGKRARGQDTQYF.

This clonotype was observed many times. This sequence joins TRBV7-2 and TRBJ1-6; the match to TRBD1 covers 7 bases. The CDR3 has 15 amino acids. The J segment lost 7 bases and the V segment lost 5 bases, leaving 8 bases of the junction unmatched. The germline V gene encodes CDR1 SGHTA and CDR2 FQGNSA. The CDR3 nucleotides read TGTGCCAGCAGCAAACAGGGGACAGAGAATTCACCCCTCCACTTT. Translation: CASSKQGTENSPLHF.

The rearrangement uses TRBV11-2 and TRBJ2-5; maybe TRBD1 (6 bases). Germline CDR1 SGHAT, CDR2 FQNNGV. The CDR3 runs to 17 residues. Trimming shortened V by 1 base and J by 0 bases, and 15 bases separated the two germline ends. CDR3 sequence reads: CASSLVQGGRDQETQYF. In DNA form, the CDR3 reads TGTGCCAGCAGCTTAGTACAGGGTGGGCGGGACCAAGAGACCCAGTACTTC.

The rearrangement joins TRBV11-1 to TRBJ2-3, with TRBD2 matching 14 bases. Unmatched junction bases numbered 6, after V lost 5 bases and J lost 2 bases. This CDR3 spans 17 amino acids. Germline CDR1 reads SGHAT; CDR2 reads FQDESV (reference sequence). CDR3 coding DNA: TGTGCCAGCAGCGTAGGACTAGCGGGGGGACACACAGATACGCAGTATTTT. Translated, it gives CASSVGLAGGHTDTQYF. The entire variable domain, with the rest obtained from reference TRBV11-1 and TRBJ2-3, is as follows: EAEVAQSPRYKITEKSQAVAFWCDPISGHATLYWYRQILGQGPELLVQFQDESVVDDSQLPKDRFSAERLKGVDSTLKIQPAELGDSAMYLCASSVGLAGGHTDTQYFGPGTRLTVL.

The V call is TRBV11-2, the J call TRBJ2-3; no definite D call. The DNA matches TRBJ2-5 better at its end, which makes the J call doubtful. The germline V gene has CDR1 SGHAT and CDR2 FQNNGV. There are 14 residues in the CDR3. The DNA of the CDR3 is TGTGCCAGCAGCTTAGATCTAAAACAAGAGACCCAGTACTTC. Translated, it gives CASSLDLKQETQYF.

J is TRBJ2-1 and V is TRBV11-2, with 9 bases fitting TRBD1. The end of the DNA is better explained by TRBJ2-7, so the J call may be wrong. The CDR3 length is 13 residues. CDR1 is SGHAT, CDR2 FQNNGV, per germline. The CDR3 coding sequence is TGTGCCAGCAGTTCACAGGGGGCCGGGGAGCAGTACTTC. It encodes CASSSQGAGEQYF.

This clonotype occurred once. This chain connects TRBV28 to TRBJ1-1, with TRBD1 as a possible D gene (5 bases). V dropped 3 bases and J dropped 1 base, with 15 bases sitting between them. Germline V gives CDR1 MDHEN, CDR2 SYDVKM. This CDR3 comprises 16 residues. The CDR3 here is CASSLTAGLPNTEAFF. CDR3 nucleotide sequence: TGTGCCAGCAGTTTGACGGCGGGACTACCGAACACTGAAGCTTTCTTT.

The V and J genes are TRBV7-6 and TRBJ2-5; D is undetermined. Germline V CDR1 and CDR2: SGHVS, FNYEAQ. V was clipped by 1 base and J by 3 bases, with 3 bases between them. CDR3 length: 12 amino acids. As DNA, the CDR3 is TGTGCCAGCAGCTTAGGGGAAGAGACCCAGTACTTC. Its translation is CASSLGEETQYF.

Notes on this clonotype: One end of the junction varies from germline; a read error may be responsible. The chain combines TRBV10-3 with TRBJ2-3; a weak D match, TRBD1 (6 bases). Germline V gene data show CDR1 as ENHRY and CDR2 as SYGVKD. The CDR3 is made up of 15 amino acids. The CDR3 sequence: CAGGAGRRDPETQYF. The CDR3 DNA follows: TGTGCCGGGGGCGCCGGGCGCCGTGACCCAGAGACGCAGTATTTC.

The V and J genes are TRBV7-6 and TRBJ2-1, with TRBD1 as a possible D gene (6 bases). Germline V gene lookup returns CDR1 SGHVS and CDR2 FNYEAQ. This CDR3 contains 13 residues. V dropped 8 bases and J dropped 10 bases, with 18 bases sitting between them. CDR3 DNA sequence: TGTGCCAGCGCCAGGGGCACATCCTACGAGCAGTTCTTC. This sequence encodes CASARGTSYEQFF.

The V gene is TRBV6-1, the J gene TRBJ2-3; 7 nucleotides match TRBD2. V shed 2 bases, J shed 0 bases, and the junction held 5 bases outside the gene matches. Per germline, CDR1 MNHNS and CDR2 SASEGT. The CDR3 contains 16 residues. The CDR3 sequence is CASSESPSGSTDTQYF. Here the CDR3 DNA reads TGTGCCAGCAGTGAATCCCCTAGCGGCAGCACAGATACGCAGTATTTT.

The V call is TRBV6-1, the J call TRBJ2-1; 10 bases agree with TRBD2. V trimming: 5 bases; J trimming: 2 bases; junction bases outside the gene matches: 6. CDR3 length equals 16 residues. Germline lookup yields CDR1 MNHNS and CDR2 SASEGT. The CDR3 sequence is CASSQGLAVPYNEQFF. DNA for the CDR3: TGTGCCAGCAGTCAAGGACTAGCGGTACCCTACAATGAGCAGTTCTTC.

In its sample, this clonotype is large. The V gene is TRBV6-1, the J gene TRBJ2-3, with unresolved D. The CDR3 is 15 residues long. Per the germline V gene, CDR1 is MNHNS and CDR2 is SASEGT. Trimming pared 6 bases from V and 6 bases from J, leaving 19 bases between. CDR3 DNA sequence: TGTGCCAGCAGGCGAAAGGCGCATCGGACGGATACGCAGTATTTT. Protein product: CASRRKAHRTDTQYF.